This passage covers 6 T cell receptor beta chains from one sample sequenced in a study of CD8 T cells in Susac syndrome. Random hexamers served to reverse transcribe roughly 0.5 to 1 ug RNA. TCRdb re-derived calls from the immunoSEQ multiplex PCR reads in MiXCR, one entry per CDR3 protein. The data contain 75,000 to 95,000 distinct CDR3 sequences, around 90% of them singletons. Sequencing input: CD8+ T cells from PBMCs. The receptor source for this set is a human donor with multiple sclerosis.

This clonotype was detected only once. This sequence joins TRBV5-8 and TRBJ2-7, with a tentative D call TRBD1 (6 bases). Germline assignment: CDR1 SGHTS and CDR2 YDEGEE. CDR3 length equals 15 residues. The germline V and J ends were trimmed by 2 bases and 2 bases, with 14 bases remaining between them. The CDR3 nucleotides are TGTGCCAGCAGCTTCGGGGACACGATCGCCTACGAGCAGTACTTC. Amino acid sequence: CASSFGDTIAYEQYF. Together with reference TRBV5-8 and TRBJ2-7, the CDR3 gives the full variable domain: EAGVTQSPTHLIKTRGQQATLRCSPISGHTSVYWYQQALGLGLQFLLWYDEGEERNRGNFPPRFSGRQFPNYSSELNVNALELEDSALYLCASSFGDTIAYEQYFGPGTRLTVT.

V is TRBV30 and J is TRBJ1-1; no reliable D call. Trimming stripped 3 bases from V and 1 base from J, with 6 bases between. Per the germline V gene, CDR1 is GTSNPN and CDR2 is SVGIG (reference sequence). The CDR3 runs 12 residues. CDR3 DNA sequence: TGTGCCTGGAGCACAGAGAACACTGAAGCTTTCTTT. It specifies CAWSTENTEAFF.

The chain couples TRBV5-1 to TRBJ1-2; 8 nucleotides match TRBD1. The CDR3 loop spans 18 amino acids. V lost 0 bases, J lost 8 bases, and 18 bases stayed unmatched. Germline loops: CDR1 SGHRS, CDR2 YFSETQ. The CDR3 DNA follows: TGCGCCAGCAGCTTGGAACAAGATTACAGGGGGAGCATGACCGGCTACACCTTC. Its translation is CASSLEQDYRGSMTGYTF.

In its sample, this clonotype was seen once. The chain carries TRBV19 and TRBJ2-1; perhaps D is TRBD1 or TRBD2 (5 bases each). Deletions cut 5 bases from V and 7 bases from J, with 15 bases between. The CDR3 loop spans 14 amino acids. The V gene's germline CDR1 is LNHDA and CDR2 SQIVND (reference sequence). CDR3 sequence (DNA): TGTGCCAGTAGTCTCCGGGGCCTCGGGAATGAGCAGTTCTTC. Its protein is CASSLRGLGNEQFF.

The rearrangement links TRBV7-8 to TRBJ2-2; possible D gene TRBD2, 7 bases. Germline V gene data show CDR1 as SGHVS and CDR2 as FQNEAQ. This CDR3 is built from 16 residues. The germline V and J ends were trimmed by 5 bases and 6 bases, with 19 bases remaining between them. In DNA form, the CDR3 reads TGTGCCAGCAGCCCCCCAGCCGGGGGGCGCCCCGGGGAGCTGTTTTTT. It is translated as CASSPPAGGRPGELFF.

The J gene is TRBJ2-7, the V gene TRBV5-8; D is possibly TRBD1 or TRBD2 (5 bases each). The V gene lost 3 bases and the J gene lost 12 bases, with 19 bases spanning the gap. The CDR3 runs 13 residues. Germline-derived CDR1 and CDR2 are SGHTS and YDEGEE. The CDR3 here is CASSYSGRLGAYF. In DNA form, the CDR3 reads TGTGCCAGCAGCTACTCGGGACGGCTCGGAGCGTACTTC.